This T cell receptor (beta chain) was retrieved from a study of shared clonotypes between healthy human individuals. Libraries were prepared by immunoSEQ multiplex PCR; TCRdb keeps only in-frame clonotypes and omits some of them. This sample has around 980,000 clones, with more than 75% found just once. Study findings and constraints: Lower generation probabilities were found for non-shared clonotypes than for those shared by all four donors.

Worth noting for this clone: Its target is unknown.

This clonotype originated in a man aged 18 to 29 in good health. Some clones in this sample may be carry-over from other donors' samples. The sequencing sample was made of memory CD4+ T cells from PBMCs. As to subset: CD45RA-negative fraction.

CDR3 nucleotide sequence: TGTGCCAGCAGTTGGGACAGGGCGGCCGGGGAGCTGTTTTTT. It yields the protein CASSWDRAAGELFF. This chain joins TRBV28 and TRBJ2-2; 9 bases map to TRBD1. CDR3 length: 14 residues. Losses at the gene ends were 4 bases for V and 6 bases for J; bases not matched to a gene: 3. Germline assignment: CDR1 MDHEN and CDR2 SYDVKM. The whole variable domain, remainder taken from reference TRBV28 and TRBJ2-2, is DVKVTQSSRYLVKRTGEKVFLECVQDMDHENMFWYRQDPGLGLRLIYFSYDVKMKEKGDIPEGYSVSREKKERFSLILESASTNQTSMYLCASSWDRAAGELFFGEGSRLTVL.